The text below deals with one T cell receptor (beta chain). This sample stems from a study of cytomegalovirus exposure and HLA in healthy donors. With 10 bases removed from V and 5 bases from J, the gap between germline ends came to 20 bases. The CDR3 consists of 14 residues. Germline V gene data show CDR1 as ENHRY and CDR2 as SYGVKD. With 60 Vbeta and 13 Jbeta primers, the PCR was carried out. Using immunoSEQ multiplex PCR, the repertoire was profiled, and TCRdb retains in-frame clones only, with some absent. The repertoire consists of around 230,000 clones, with approximately 84% occurring once and the leading ten covering about 0.25%.

The sample comprised PBMCs. This chain joins TRBV10-3 and TRBJ2-5; tentative D call: TRBD2 (6 bases). The TCR comes from a girl aged 2-15 years in good health and CMV-seronegative. CDR3 sequence reads: CATQQGWGVETQYF. As DNA, the CDR3 is TGTGCCACCCAGCAAGGCTGGGGGGTGGAGACCCAGTACTTC.